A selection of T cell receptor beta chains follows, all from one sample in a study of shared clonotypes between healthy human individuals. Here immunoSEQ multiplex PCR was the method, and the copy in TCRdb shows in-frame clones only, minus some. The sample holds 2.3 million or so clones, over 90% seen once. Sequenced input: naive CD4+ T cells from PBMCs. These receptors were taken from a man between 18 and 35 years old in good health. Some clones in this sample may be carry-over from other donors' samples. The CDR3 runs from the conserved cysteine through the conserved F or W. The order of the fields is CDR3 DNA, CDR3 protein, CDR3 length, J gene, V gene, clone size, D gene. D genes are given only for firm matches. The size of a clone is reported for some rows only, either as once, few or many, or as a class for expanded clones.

TGTGCCAGTAGTATGAAGTTACCTAACTATGGCTACACCTTC | CASSMKLPNYGYTF | 14 | TRBJ1-2 | TRBV19 | . | .
TGTGCCAGCAGCCTTGGACTAGACACCCGCGCCCCCTACAATGAGCAGTTCTTC | CASSLGLDTRAPYNEQFF | 18 | TRBJ2-1 | TRBV7-9 | . | TRBD2
TGTGCCAGCAGCCGATCCGGGACAGGGGGTGGCTACACCTTC | CASSRSGTGGGYTF | 14 | TRBJ1-2 | TRBV6-6 | . | TRBD1
TGTGCCAGCAGCTTAACAGGCCTCGGCTACACCTTC | CASSLTGLGYTF | 12 | TRBJ1-2 | TRBV7-2 | . | .
TGTGCCAGCAGTTTAGGGACAGGGCAGTACGAGCAGTACTTC | CASSLGTGQYEQYF | 14 | TRBJ2-7 | TRBV28 | . | TRBD1
TGTGCCAGTAGGGAGGGGAGGGCGCCTTACGAGCAGTACTTC | CASREGRAPYEQYF | 14 | TRBJ2-7 | TRBV19 | . | TRBD2
TGTGCCAGCAGCAGGACAGGGGGTGGCTACACCTTC | CASSRTGGGYTF | 12 | TRBJ1-2 | TRBV6-6 | . | TRBD1
TGCGCCAGCAGCCTCCCTCCAGAGACCCAGTACTTC | CASSLPPETQYF | 12 | TRBJ2-5 | TRBV5-1 | . | .
TGTGCCAGCAGTTTCTCCCGTATGGATACGCAGTATTTT | CASSFSRMDTQYF | 13 | TRBJ2-3 | TRBV27 | . | .
TGTGCCATCAGTAAGACGGATACCTACGGGCAGTACTTC | CAISKTDTYGQYF | 13 | TRBJ2-5 | TRBV10-3 | . | .
TGTGCCAGCAGTAGGCCGGACGCCTCCTACGAGCAGTACTTC | CASSRPDASYEQYF | 14 | TRBJ2-7 | TRBV6-6 | once | .
TGTGCCAGCAGTACCACCCTCCCGGAGACCCAGTACTTC | CASSTTLPETQYF | 13 | TRBJ2-5 | TRBV28 | . | .
TGTGCCAGCAGCCAACACACCGGGACAGACTATGGCTACACCTTC | CASSQHTGTDYGYTF | 15 | TRBJ1-2 | TRBV4-2 | . | TRBD1
TGTGCCAGCAGTGAGCAGGTTGAAGAGACCCAGTACTTC | CASSEQVEETQYF | 13 | TRBJ2-5 | TRBV2 | once | .
TGTGCCAGCTCACCAGGGACAGGTACCTACGAGCAGTACTTC | CASSPGTGTYEQYF | 14 | TRBJ2-7 | TRBV18 | . | TRBD1
TGCGCCAGCAGCCAAGTGGGGAGGACCCGAGGGGGAGAGACCCAGTACTTC | CASSQVGRTRGGETQYF | 17 | TRBJ2-5 | TRBV4-1 | . | .
TGTGCCAGCACCAAGACAGGGGGTCCGTCCTACGAGCAGTACTTC | CASTKTGGPSYEQYF | 15 | TRBJ2-7 | TRBV27 | . | TRBD1
TGTGCCAGCAGTCTGGGGGATCGCTGGGAAGCTTTCTTT | CASSLGDRWEAFF | 13 | TRBJ1-1 | TRBV5-5 | . | .
TGTGCCAGCAGCTTCAAAGCAAGGCCGGAATATTCTTTGGATGAGCAGTTCTTC | CASSFKARPEYSLDEQFF | 18 | TRBJ2-1 | TRBV7-9 | . | .
TGTGCCAGCGGAGGCCAGGGCAGAGCCAGAGGCTACACCTTC | CASGGQGRARGYTF | 14 | TRBJ1-2 | TRBV27 | . | .
TGTGCCAGCAGCGCGAGGGACAGGGAGGTGGAGACCCAGTACTTC | CASSARDREVETQYF | 15 | TRBJ2-5 | TRBV9 | . | TRBD1
TGTGCCAGCAGGGACAGGTTAACTAATGAAAAACTGTTTTTT | CASRDRLTNEKLFF | 14 | TRBJ1-4 | TRBV6-5 | . | TRBD1
TGTGCCAGCAGACGTAAAACAGGGGGCAATCAGCCCCAGCATTTT | CASRRKTGGNQPQHF | 15 | TRBJ1-5 | TRBV6-5 | . | TRBD1
TGTGCCAGCAGCCCCCAAGGGCGGGGGGGAGAAAACATTCAGTACTTC | CASSPQGRGGENIQYF | 16 | TRBJ2-4 | TRBV9 | . | TRBD2
TGCGCCAGCAGCGCGGGCCCCGGGGGTCAGCCCCAGCATTTT | CASSAGPGGQPQHF | 14 | TRBJ1-5 | TRBV5-1 | . | .
TGTGCCAGCAGCCGGCTGCTCGATTTAACTAATGAAAAACTGTTTTTT | CASSRLLDLTNEKLFF | 16 | TRBJ1-4 | TRBV13 | . | .
TGTGCCTGGAGGCCCGGGACACCGCCCTACGAGCAGTACTTC | CAWRPGTPPYEQYF | 14 | TRBJ2-7 | TRBV30 | . | .
TGCAGCGTTGAACTAGAGGAGGCGAACACCGGGGAGCTGTTTTTT | CSVELEEANTGELFF | 15 | TRBJ2-2 | TRBV29-1 | . | .
TGCGCCAGCAGCTTGATGCCCCGGGGGGCAGGCACAGATACGCAGTATTTT | CASSLMPRGAGTDTQYF | 17 | TRBJ2-3 | TRBV5-1 | . | .
TGTGCCAGCAGCGTAGACGGATTGTCTCGCCAGCCCCAGCATTTT | CASSVDGLSRQPQHF | 15 | TRBJ1-5 | TRBV9 | once | .
TGTGCCAGCAGGATGGGACTCGTAAACAATGAGCAGTTCTTC | CASRMGLVNNEQFF | 14 | TRBJ2-1 | TRBV6-1 | . | .
TGTGCCAGCTCACGGACTAGCCAAGAGACCCAGTACTTC | CASSRTSQETQYF | 13 | TRBJ2-5 | TRBV18 | . | TRBD2
TGCAGCGTTGGGGGACAGGGTGGTTACAATGAGCAGTTCTTC | CSVGGQGGYNEQFF | 14 | TRBJ2-1 | TRBV29-1 | . | TRBD1
TGCGCCAGCAGCCAAGAGTGGGCGGGACCTGGCTACACCTTC | CASSQEWAGPGYTF | 14 | TRBJ1-2 | TRBV4-1 | . | .
TGCGCCAGCAGTGAGTCCGGCAGGGGGAACACCGGGGAGCTGTTTTTT | CASSESGRGNTGELFF | 16 | TRBJ2-2 | TRBV10-1 | . | .
TGTGCCAGCAACTGGGGGGGGGCCCTGAACACTGAAGCTTTCTTT | CASNWGGALNTEAFF | 15 | TRBJ1-1 | TRBV28 | . | .
TGTGCCAGCAGCGAACGATCAGGGTATACCGGGGAGCTGTTTTTT | CASSERSGYTGELFF | 15 | TRBJ2-2 | TRBV9 | . | .
TGTGCCAGCAGCTTGTTTGCTAGCGGGAGCTCGGGCGAGCAGTACTTC | CASSLFASGSSGEQYF | 16 | TRBJ2-7 | TRBV5-5 | . | TRBD2
TGCGCCAGCAGCGAAAGGGACGGACGCACAGATACGCAGTATTTT | CASSERDGRTDTQYF | 15 | TRBJ2-3 | TRBV5-1 | . | .
TGTGCCAGCAGCGAGGACAGGGGAACAGATACGCAGTATTTT | CASSEDRGTDTQYF | 14 | TRBJ2-3 | TRBV2 | . | TRBD1
TGTGCCAGCAGTTCTGGCAGGGGCTACGAGCAGTACTTC | CASSSGRGYEQYF | 13 | TRBJ2-7 | TRBV6-1 | . | .
TGTGCCAGCAGCTTTTCGGGAGGGGAGACCCAGTACTTC | CASSFSGGETQYF | 13 | TRBJ2-5 | TRBV7-3 | . | TRBD2
TGTGCCAGCAGTCCGGGACAGCTTAATGAAAAACTGTTTTTT | CASSPGQLNEKLFF | 14 | TRBJ1-4 | TRBV28 | . | TRBD1
TGCAGTGCCCAGAAACCTCGGCAGTTCTTC | CSAQKPRQFF | 10 | TRBJ2-1 | TRBV20-1 | . | .
TGTGCCAGCTCACCAACTGGGGCAGTGATGCACACCTTC | CASSPTGAVMHTF | 13 | TRBJ1-2 | TRBV18 | . | .
TGTGCCAGCAGTTTAGTAGGGCTAACCTACAATGAGCAGTTCTTC | CASSLVGLTYNEQFF | 15 | TRBJ2-1 | TRBV6-5 | . | .